What follows describes a single T cell receptor beta chain. Its cognate antigen is unknown. Time point described: pre-sensitization, week 0. Treatment of the sample: therapeutic diphenylcyclopropenone sensitization with weekly scalp DPC. The entry originates in a study of human T cells and chemical hapten exposure. Trimming stripped 3 bases from V and 0 bases from J, with 12 bases between. There are 15 residues in the CDR3. The germline gives CDR1 ENHRY, CDR2 SYGVKD. Authors' processing steps: A per-sample median of roughly 100,000 TCRs was observed, with a range of about 23,224 to 690,600. One entry per CDR3 protein results from TCRdb running MiXCR on the RACE reads. The V and J calls here are based on TCRdb, not the publication. The profile covers roughly 380,000 distinct CDR3 sequences, with approximately 5.1% appearing a single time and just over 2.5% taken by the ten largest. Findings and caveats of the study: Controls formed significantly fewer large CDR3 similarity clusters than expanded TCRs did.

Sequencing was performed on whole blood, taken in connection with sensitization to the hapten diphenylcyclopropenone (DPC). The chain joins TRBV10-3 to TRBJ2-7; a weak D match, TRBD1 (5 bases). The source of this sequence is a woman aged 50 to 60 with alopecia areata. Some clones in this sample may be carry-over from other donors' samples. The CDR3 is CAISDPDISSYEQYF. In DNA form, the CDR3 reads TGTGCCATCAGTGACCCGGACATTAGCTCCTACGAGCAGTACTTC.